This T cell receptor beta chain was sequenced for a study of Ad26.COV2.S vaccination and SARS-CoV-2 variants. Assay used: immunoSEQ multiplex PCR; TCRdb lists only in-frame clones, some missing. This table holds over 400,000 clones, roughly nine tenths found once. Noted treatment: roughly 20 received Ad26.COV2.S at low or high dose, single or two shots; about 5 received placebo; per-sample allocation not given. After the first vaccine or placebo injection, samples were drawn on day 63. The CDR3 has 15 residues. Losses at the gene ends were 0 bases for V and 6 bases for J; bases not matched to a gene: 9. The germline V gene has CDR1 SGHKS and CDR2 YYEKEE (reference sequence).

The material sequenced was peripheral blood, taken in a trial of Ad26.COV2.S vaccine versus placebo. The receptor comes from a person aged 18-65 years who received the Ad26.COV2.S COVID-19 vaccine or a placebo. The J gene is TRBJ2-7, the V gene TRBV5-5, with 7 bases matching TRBD1. CDR3 nucleotide sequence: TGTGCCAGCAGCTTGGGGGGGACAGCGACCCTCGAGCAGTACGTC. As protein: CASSLGGTATLEQYV.